The rows below give T cell receptor beta chains drawn from one sample of a study of T-cell reconstitution after alpha-beta-depleted transplantation in children. Each CDR3 protein gets one entry after TCRdb re-called the PCR reads with MiXCR. The table shows approximately 510,000 distinct CDR3 sequences, with 15% to 20% occurring only once. Source: PBMCs from the stem cell graft donor, taken from the stem cell graft. The receptors here all came from a human donor who donated a stem cell graft to a child with acute lymphoblastic leukemia. Each CDR3 is given without its conserved first and last residue. Each record gives: clone size, V gene, J gene, CDR3 protein. Clone size, where shown, is once, few, many, or a class for clones that have expanded.

clone size: -
V gene: TRBV20-1
J gene: TRBJ2-1
CDR3 protein: SARDGQQGHNEQF

clone size: few
V gene: TRBV12-3/TRBV12-4
J gene: TRBJ2-3
CDR3 protein: ASSHWTGSRDTQY

clone size: -
V gene: TRBV21-1
J gene: TRBJ1-2
CDR3 protein: ASSCRGPDGYT

clone size: -
V gene: TRBV5-1
J gene: TRBJ2-1
CDR3 protein: ASSLAWGRAHNEQF

clone size: many
V gene: TRBV5-1
J gene: TRBJ2-7
CDR3 protein: ASSRGQGTYEQY

clone size: -
V gene: TRBV25-1
J gene: TRBJ2-5
CDR3 protein: AKRRSSGTQY

clone size: few
V gene: TRBV29-1
J gene: TRBJ1-2
CDR3 protein: SVEDTTGHYGYT

clone size: -
V gene: TRBV7-9
J gene: TRBJ2-1
CDR3 protein: ASSSPSGEQF

clone size: few
V gene: TRBV12-3/TRBV12-4
J gene: TRBJ2-7
CDR3 protein: ASSRGGVRYEQY

clone size: few
V gene: TRBV15
J gene: TRBJ2-1
CDR3 protein: ATSRALLAVDEQF

clone size: -
V gene: TRBV24-1
J gene: TRBJ2-1
CDR3 protein: ATSDATSGSSYNEQF

clone size: -
V gene: TRBV6-1
J gene: TRBJ2-7
CDR3 protein: ASKRTDRAGEQY

clone size: few
V gene: TRBV2
J gene: TRBJ2-5
CDR3 protein: ASSETSTNQETQY

clone size: -
V gene: TRBV5-1
J gene: TRBJ2-7
CDR3 protein: ASSLDKYEQY

clone size: few
V gene: TRBV5-1
J gene: TRBJ2-7
CDR3 protein: ASSSGTESYEQY

clone size: few
V gene: TRBV20-1
J gene: TRBJ1-1
CDR3 protein: SAGDRAPMNTEAF

clone size: few
V gene: TRBV4-1
J gene: TRBJ2-7
CDR3 protein: ASSQLRVTYEQY

clone size: few
V gene: TRBV12-3/TRBV12-4
J gene: TRBJ2-1
CDR3 protein: ASRIPNRGANEQF

clone size: -
V gene: TRBV3-1
J gene: TRBJ1-2
CDR3 protein: ASGQDRGNYGYT

clone size: few
V gene: TRBV12-3/TRBV12-4
J gene: TRBJ2-6
CDR3 protein: ASSLAGQGAGANVLT

clone size: few
V gene: TRBV4-1
J gene: TRBJ1-1
CDR3 protein: ASSSHTGIGEAF

clone size: -
V gene: TRBV29-1
J gene: TRBJ2-7
CDR3 protein: SVQGVEFYEQY

clone size: -
V gene: TRBV5-6
J gene: TRBJ1-6
CDR3 protein: ASSFVSHNSPLH

clone size: -
V gene: TRBV11-1
J gene: TRBJ2-7
CDR3 protein: ARSRRPGQGTRGDEQY